A selection of T cell receptor beta chains follows, all from one sample in a study of control samples from healthy donors and cancer patients. Here immunoSEQ multiplex PCR was the method, and the copy in TCRdb shows in-frame clones only, minus some. The sample shows a few hundred thousand clones, approximately 92% of them seen only once. Input material: PBMCs. These receptor sequences come from a man aged 40-49 years with head and neck cancer. The CDR3 runs from the conserved cysteine through the conserved F or W. D genes are given only for firm matches. The listing skips clone size in some rows; elsewhere it reads once, few, many or a size class.

V,D,size,J,CDR3,DNA
TRBV11-2,-,-,TRBJ1-6,CASSLGGRSPLHF,TGTGCCAGCAGCTTGGGAGGTCGATCACCCCTCCACTTT
TRBV27,-,-,TRBJ1-5,CASSTGQSNQPQHF,TGTGCCAGCAGTACCGGACAGAGCAATCAGCCCCAGCATTTT
TRBV20-1,-,-,TRBJ1-6,CSASGEAGSPLHF,TGCAGTGCTAGTGGCGAGGCCGGTTCACCCCTCCACTTT
TRBV7-3,TRBD2,-,TRBJ2-1,CASSSRGPGGEQFF,TGTGCCAGCAGCTCGCGGGGTCCGGGAGGCGAGCAGTTCTTC
TRBV11-2,-,-,TRBJ2-5,CASSIRVETQYF,TGTGCCAGCAGCATCAGGGTAGAGACCCAGTACTTC
TRBV27,-,-,TRBJ2-2,CASSPYRTATGELFF,TGTGCCAGCAGTCCCTACAGGACTGCTACCGGGGAGCTGTTTTTT
TRBV5-1,TRBD1,-,TRBJ1-2,CASSLDPGQGAQGYTF,TGCGCCAGCAGCTTGGATCCGGGACAGGGGGCGCAAGGCTACACCTTC
TRBV6-1,-,-,TRBJ1-6,CASSEALRTNNSPLHF,TGTGCCAGCAGTGAAGCGCTTCGGACAAATAATTCACCCCTCCACTTT
TRBV11-1,-,-,TRBJ1-1,CASSLVETTEAFF,TGTGCCAGCAGCTTAGTAGAGACGACTGAAGCTTTCTTT
TRBV6-5,TRBD1,-,TRBJ2-7,CASRAGTGISYEQYF,TGTGCCAGCAGAGCCGGGACAGGGATCTCCTACGAGCAGTACTTC
TRBV18,-,-,TRBJ2-5,CASSPIHRETQYF,TGTGCCAGCTCACCGATCCATCGGGAGACCCAGTACTTC
TRBV4-3,TRBD2,-,TRBJ2-1,CASSQEVAGTGEQFF,TGCGCCAGCAGCCAAGAGGTAGCGGGGACGGGTGAGCAGTTCTTC
TRBV19,-,-,TRBJ2-5,CASSIGGQLQETQYF,TGTGCCAGTAGTATCGGAGGGCAGCTCCAAGAGACCCAGTACTTC
TRBV11-3,-,-,TRBJ2-4,CASSLGSGLDIQYF,TGTGCCAGCAGCTTAGGGAGTGGGTTAGACATTCAGTACTTC
TRBV2,TRBD1,-,TRBJ1-1,CASSLRQGPSQAGAFF,TGTGCCAGCAGTCTAAGACAGGGCCCCTCGCAGGCAGGAGCTTTCTTT
TRBV11-2,-,-,TRBJ2-1,CASSLDRVSSYNEQFF,TGTGCCAGCAGCTTAGATCGAGTGAGCTCCTACAATGAGCAGTTCTTC
TRBV6-2/TRBV6-3,TRBD1,-,TRBJ2-1,CASSRAGTGTYNEQFF,TGTGCCAGCAGTCGAGCCGGGACAGGGACCTACAATGAGCAGTTCTTC
TRBV5-1,-,-,TRBJ2-2,CASSLREATGELFF,TGCGCCAGCAGCTTGCGAGAAGCCACCGGGGAGCTGTTTTTT
TRBV28,-,once,TRBJ2-6,CASSSLDQLGRSGANVLTF,TGTGCCAGCAGTTCCTTGGATCAGTTGGGGAGGTCTGGGGCCAACGTCCTGACTTTC
TRBV19,-,once,TRBJ2-5,CASSIVDSQATQYF,TGTGCCAGTAGTATAGTCGACAGTCAAGCGACCCAGTACTTC